This record looks at one T cell receptor (beta chain) sequence and its context. The target antigen is unknown. Profiled with immunoSEQ multiplex PCR; TCRdb holds only in-frame clones, not every one. Of fewer than 1.6 million clones listed, around 98.5% are singletons. The data were obtained in a study of shared clonotypes between healthy human individuals. Study as a whole: Per-donor plates numbered three CD4 naive, three CD4 memory, two CD8 naive and one CD8 memory.

CDR1 and CDR2 (germline): ENHRY, SYGVKD. Trimming cost V 6 bases and J 7 bases; bases outside gene matches: 12. CDR3 length: 15 residues. General study points: The study sampled only blood, and tissue repertoires likely differ.

V is TRBV10-3 and J is TRBJ2-1, with TRBD1 matching over 7 bases. Source material: naive CD4+ T cells sorted from blood. The subset is: CD45RA+ positively selected. The TCR originated in a man aged 30-40 years in good health. The CDR3, as DNA: TGTGCCATCAGGCCCGGGACAGTCTTTCTTAATGAGCAGTTCTTC. Protein product: CAIRPGTVFLNEQFF.